A single sample is the source of the 14 T cell receptor beta chains below, sequenced in a study of blood T cell repertoires in COVID-19. Profiled with immunoSEQ multiplex PCR; TCRdb holds only in-frame clones, not every one. The sample yields 260,000 or so clones, 81% seen once. Material: peripheral blood. The receptor source for this set is a woman of 80 years or more with COVID-19, enrolled during active disease.

The V call is TRBV7-2, the J call TRBJ2-5, with 8 bases matching TRBD2. Unmatched junction bases numbered 11, after V lost 6 bases and J lost 5 bases. The germline CDR1 and CDR2 sequences are SGHTA and FQGNSA. The CDR3 extends over 15 amino acids. The CDR3 here is CASRWGAGGVETQYF. DNA of the CDR3: TGTGCCAGCAGGTGGGGGGCGGGAGGAGTTGAGACCCAGTACTTC.

V usage is TRBV2 and J usage is TRBJ1-1; D might be TRBD1 (6 bases). The CDR3 runs 13 residues. With 7 bases removed from V and 4 bases from J, the gap between germline ends came to 13 bases. Germline CDR1 and CDR2: SNHLY and FYNNEI. This chain's CDR3 is CASTFQGPTEAFF. The DNA for the CDR3 is TGTGCCAGCACATTCCAGGGGCCCACTGAAGCTTTCTTT.

The V call is TRBV7-6, the J call TRBJ2-5, with D possibly TRBD2 on 5 matching bases. V gave up 2 bases and J gave up 4 bases, with 17 bases separating them. This CDR3 spans 16 amino acids. Germline V gives CDR1 SGHVS, CDR2 FNYEAQ. This CDR3 reads CASSLTSQVRRETQYF. The CDR3, as DNA: TGTGCCAGCAGCTTAACTAGTCAAGTTCGACGAGAGACCCAGTACTTC.

This chain uses TRBV3-1 (or the pseudogene TRBV3-2) with TRBJ1-1; possible D gene TRBD1, 5 bases. Germline V lookup: CDR1 LGHDT, CDR2 YNNKEL (reference sequence). V was pared by 4 bases and J by 1 base, with 10 bases between. CDR3 length equals 14 residues. DNA of the CDR3: TGTGCCAGCAGCCTAAGGGGCGCGAACACTGAAGCTTTCTTT. It codes for CASSLRGANTEAFF.

V gene TRBV6-5 combines with J gene TRBJ2-7; 8 bases align to TRBD1. Trimming removed 0 bases from V and 6 bases from J; junction bases left unmatched: 7. This CDR3 contains 15 residues. Germline V lookup: CDR1 MNHEY, CDR2 SVGAGI. CDR3 coding DNA: TGTGCCAGCAGTTACTCGGAGCAGGGGGCATCCGAGCAGTACTTC. Its translation is CASSYSEQGASEQYF.

The rearrangement uses TRBV5-1 and TRBJ1-1; 7 nucleotides agree with TRBD1. This CDR3 region has 13 residues. Germline V gene sequence: CDR1 SGHRS, CDR2 YFSETQ. V was pared by 7 bases and J by 6 bases, with 9 bases of the junction left unmatched. In DNA, the CDR3 is TGCGCCAGCTATGGACAGGATCAGGCTGAAGCTTTCTTT. Protein product: CASYGQDQAEAFF.

This chain uses TRBV19 with TRBJ1-2; TRBD1 is a possible D gene (6 bases). CDR1 is LNHDA and CDR2 is SQIVND in the germline V gene (reference sequence). This CDR3 contains 15 residues. V lost 5 bases, J lost 6 bases, and 19 bases lay in between. CDR3 amino acids: CASSATGSSWDGYTF. CDR3 DNA sequence: TGTGCCAGTAGTGCGACAGGTTCTTCCTGGGATGGCTACACCTTC.

At least ten counts were recorded for this clone. This sequence joins TRBV7-3 and TRBJ2-2; unclear D gene. Germline V gene sequence: CDR1 SGHTA, CDR2 FQGTGA. The V and J ends lost 2 bases and 1 base respectively, with 8 bases between them. The CDR3 runs 15 residues. DNA of the CDR3: TGTGCCAGCAGCTTAGGCAGGAAGAACACCGGGGAGCTGTTTTTT. Translation gives CASSLGRKNTGELFF.

V gene TRBV7-2 combines with J gene TRBJ2-1; the D is unclear. The CDR3 length is 13 residues. The V end lost 5 bases, the J end lost 8 bases, and 13 bases lay between the germline ends. The germline CDR1 and CDR2 sequences are SGHTA and FQGNSA. CDR3 sequence reads: CASSTFTRDEQFF. The CDR3 DNA sequence: TGTGCCAGCAGCACCTTTACACGGGATGAGCAGTTCTTC.

V gene TRBV18 combines with J gene TRBJ2-1; D perhaps matches TRBD1 (6 bases). The V and J ends lost 8 bases and 0 bases respectively, with 11 bases between them. The V gene's germline CDR1 is KGHSH and CDR2 LQKENI. CDR3 length: 14 residues. CDR3 sequence reads: CASAEGGSYNEQFF. DNA for the CDR3: TGTGCCAGCGCCGAAGGGGGCTCCTACAATGAGCAGTTCTTC.

The V call is TRBV28, the J call TRBJ2-7; 9 bases agree with TRBD1. This CDR3 contains 15 residues. The J segment lost 4 bases and the V segment lost 6 bases, leaving 10 bases of the junction unmatched. Germline values: CDR1 MDHEN, CDR2 SYDVKM. CDR3 amino acids: CASSHTGTGRYEQYF. The CDR3 coding sequence is TGTGCCAGCAGCCATACCGGGACAGGGCGATACGAGCAGTACTTC. Supplemented by reference TRBV28 and TRBJ2-7, the full variable domain reads DVKVTQSSRYLVKRTGEKVFLECVQDMDHENMFWYRQDPGLGLRLIYFSYDVKMKEKGDIPEGYSVSREKKERFSLILESASTNQTSMYLCASSHTGTGRYEQYFGPGTRLTVT.

The chain links TRBV6-1 to TRBJ1-5; TRBD1 matches at 7 bases. V shed 8 bases and J 5 bases; nucleotides not matched to a gene: 9. CDR1 and CDR2 from the germline V gene are MNHNS and SASEGT. CDR3 length: 14 residues. In DNA form, the CDR3 reads TGTGCCAGCCGGCCTTCAGGGGGTGATCAGCCCCAGCATTTT. Its translation is CASRPSGGDQPQHF.

This rearrangement joins TRBV5-1 to TRBJ1-4; D not certain. Trimming removed 2 bases from V and 3 bases from J, with 11 bases in between. The CDR3 consists of 15 residues. Per germline, CDR1 SGHRS and CDR2 YFSETQ. The CDR3 protein is CASSLGDRANEKLFF. For the CDR3, the DNA is TGCGCCAGCAGCTTAGGAGATCGTGCTAATGAAAAACTGTTTTTT. The full variable domain, with the rest looked up from reference TRBV5-1 and TRBJ1-4, is KAGVTQTPRYLIKTRGQQVTLSCSPISGHRSVSWYQQTPGQGLQFLFEYFSETQRNKGNFPGRFSGRQFSNSRSEMNVSTLELGDSALYLCASSLGDRANEKLFFGSGTQLSVL.

V usage is TRBV25-1 and J usage is TRBJ1-5; 7 bases align to TRBD1. The germline V gene encodes CDR1 MGHDK and CDR2 SYGVNS. With 0 bases clipped from V and 3 bases from J, the junction kept 8 bases outside the gene matches. The CDR3 is made up of 17 amino acids. The CDR3 coding sequence is TGTGCCAGCAGTGAATACAGGAGGGACAGCGTCAATCAGCCCCAGCATTTT. Translated, it gives CASSEYRRDSVNQPQHF.